Presented here are 10 T cell receptor beta chains from one specimen sequenced in a study of beta chain features in type 1 diabetes. Notes on the study in general: All four CD4+ subsets from Type 1 diabetes patients carried moderately but significantly shorter TCRB CDR3s.

The entirety of the isolated RNA underwent reverse transcription, so expressed TCRB transcripts were sequenced. The repertoire was sequenced with immunoSEQ multiplex PCR; TCRdb's copy has only in-frame clones and lacks some. Seen here are 120,000 or so clones, 15% to 20% observed once, and the top ten hold 2.6%. Their antigen targets remain unknown. Sequenced: central memory CD4+ T cells from blood. Receptor source: a man between 18 and 35 years old with type 1 diabetes.

This chain links TRBV30 with TRBJ2-2; D is unclear. The CDR3 covers 11 residues. V was clipped by 3 bases and J by 1 base, with 0 bases between them. Germline V gene data show CDR1 as GTSNPN and CDR2 as SVGIG (reference sequence). The CDR3 DNA sequence: TGTGCCTGGAGGAACACCGGGGAGCTGTTTTTT. It specifies CAWRNTGELFF.

In this sample, this clone turned up many times. This chain joins TRBV19 and TRBJ1-4; D is possibly TRBD1 (6 bases). Germline V lookup: CDR1 LNHDA, CDR2 SQIVND (reference sequence). This CDR3 is 14 amino acids long. The CDR3 sequence: CATTRTAINEKLFF. The DNA of the CDR3 is TGTGCTACTACCCGGACAGCAATTAATGAAAAACTGTTTTTT.

This chain connects TRBV5-1 to TRBJ2-1, with D tentatively TRBD1 (7 bases). V lost 0 bases to trimming and J lost 2 bases, with 12 bases between them. Germline V gene lookup returns CDR1 SGHRS and CDR2 YFSETQ. This CDR3 contains 16 residues. Here the CDR3 reads CASSLGQGGPYNEQFF. For the CDR3, the DNA is TGCGCCAGCAGCTTGGGACAGGGAGGCCCCTACAATGAGCAGTTCTTC.

This clone was observed many times. The V and J genes are TRBV18 and TRBJ2-1, with D possibly TRBD2 on 6 matching bases. V lost 3 bases and J lost 5, with 8 bases in between. This CDR3 comprises 13 residues. CDR1 and CDR2 from the germline V gene are KGHSH and LQKENI. The CDR3 coding sequence is TGTGCCAGCTCACCGGGACTTAACAATGAGCAGTTCTTC. This codes for CASSPGLNNEQFF.

This rearrangement joins TRBV9 to TRBJ1-6; no firm D call. The CDR3 covers 14 residues. CDR1 and CDR2 (germline): SGDLS, YYNGEE. Trimming took off 3 bases at V and 10 bases at J, with 14 bases between the two ends. This CDR3 is CASSGAAFRSPLHF. CDR3 sequence (DNA): TGTGCCAGCAGCGGAGCCGCGTTTCGGTCACCCCTCCACTTT.

This clone was counted a few times. A much larger clone lies a single base off, so this may be a read error. The genes are TRBV11-2 and TRBJ2-3; TRBD2 is a possible D gene (5 bases). Trimming stripped 4 bases from V and 3 bases from J, with 17 bases between. The CDR3 has 16 residues. The germline gives CDR1 SGHAT, CDR2 FQNNGV. Here the CDR3 reads CASSSIERRATDTQYF. DNA of the CDR3: TGTGCCAGCAGCTCAATTGAGAGGCGGGCAACAGATACGCAGTATTTT. Together with reference TRBV11-2 and TRBJ2-3, the CDR3 gives the full variable domain: EAGVAQSPRYKIIEKRQSVAFWCNPISGHATLYWYQQILGQGPKLLIQFQNNGVVDDSQLPKDRFSAERLKGVDSTLKIQPAKLEDSAVYLCASSSIERRATDTQYFGPGTRLTVL.

The rearrangement links TRBV18 to TRBJ1-5, with D uncertain. The CDR3 has 13 residues. Trimming left V 4 bases short and J 7 bases short, with 11 bases between. The germline gives CDR1 KGHSH, CDR2 LQKENI. CDR3 nucleotide sequence: TGTGCCAGCTCACTTCAAAACACGCAGCCCCAGCATTTT. Its protein product is CASSLQNTQPQHF.

This sequence joins TRBV6-5 and TRBJ1-2; TRBD1 is a possible D gene (6 bases). Germline loops: CDR1 MNHEY, CDR2 SVGAGI. The CDR3 runs to 15 residues. V dropped 0 bases and J dropped 8 bases, with 16 bases sitting between them. CDR3 DNA: TGTGCCAGCAGTTACTCCTTCGTCTCAGGGGACGGCTACACCTTC. Translating it yields CASSYSFVSGDGYTF.

J is TRBJ2-5 and V is TRBV30, with D tentatively TRBD1 (6 bases). Deletions cut 3 bases from V and 11 bases from J, with 19 bases between. Germline assignment: CDR1 GTSNPN and CDR2 SVGIG (reference sequence). This CDR3 is built from 13 residues. CDR3 coding DNA: TGTGCCTGGAGCACAGGGAGATACTTGGAGCAGTACTTC. Amino acid sequence: CAWSTGRYLEQYF. Using reference TRBV30 and TRBJ2-5 for the parts outside the CDR3, the full variable domain is SQTIHQWPATLVQPVGSPLSLECTVEGTSNPNLYWYRQAAGRGLQLLFYSVGIGQISSEVPQNLSASRPQDRQFILSSKKLLLSDSGFYLCAWSTGRYLEQYFGPGTRLLVL.

This clone appeared a few times. The chain is built from TRBV27 and TRBJ1-1, with D unclear. Germline V CDR1 and CDR2: MNHEY, SMNVEV (reference sequence). The V gene lost 4 bases and the J gene lost 2 bases, with 11 bases spanning the gap. The CDR3 spans 14 residues. The CDR3 sequence is CASSSRPGNTEAFF. As DNA, the CDR3 is TGTGCCAGCAGTTCCCGACCGGGTAACACTGAAGCTTTCTTT.